This T cell receptor beta chain was sequenced for a study of spatial heterogeneity in lung cancer. Indicated time point: blood at routine non-recurrence follow-up after resection. Sequencing covered unsorted whole RNA taken from tumor, nontumor lung or frozen PBMC. This clonotype was detected ten times or more. Germline CDR1 is DFQATT and CDR2 is SNEGSKA (reference sequence). The CDR3 is 13 residues long. V was cut by 5 bases and J by 0 bases, with 8 bases left in between. TCRdb reprocessed the 5' RACE reads via MiXCR and lists one record per CDR3 protein. The sample contains fewer than 60,000 distinct CDR3 sequences, around 7% of which appear only once.

Sequencing used PBMCs, obtained at follow-up. The source of this sequence is a female donor with early-stage non-small cell lung cancer. This rearrangement joins TRBV20-1 to TRBJ2-1; the D gene could be TRBD1 or TRBD2 (6 bases each). The DNA for the CDR3 is TGCAGTGCTGGGGGGCCCTCCTACAATGAGCAGTTCTTC. As protein: CSAGGPSYNEQFF.